This entry lists 4 T cell receptor beta chains sequenced from one sample in a study of blood T cell repertoires in COVID-19. Some clones are missing from TCRdb's copy, which holds only in-frame ones; the method was immunoSEQ multiplex PCR. The data hold some 210,000 clones, with approximately 85% observed a single time. Sequencing was done on a sample of peripheral blood. These receptors originate from a woman aged 50 to 60 with active or convalescent COVID-19.

Only one count was recorded for this clone. The chain employs TRBV7-3 and TRBJ2-1; unclear D gene. Per germline, CDR1 SGHTA and CDR2 FQGTGA. The V and J ends lost 3 bases and 2 bases respectively, with 11 bases between them. This CDR3 comprises 15 residues. The CDR3 region is CASSFAQSPYNEQFF. The CDR3 nucleotides are TGTGCCAGCAGCTTTGCTCAGTCCCCCTACAATGAGCAGTTCTTC.

The chain employs TRBV18 and TRBJ2-2, with 7 bases matching TRBD1. Looked up from germline, CDR1 is KGHSH and CDR2 is LQKENI. V dropped 3 bases and J dropped 7; count of bases not matched to a gene: 5. This CDR3 region has 14 residues. The CDR3 is CASSPGQVVGELFF. Written as DNA, the CDR3 is TGTGCCAGCTCACCCGGACAGGTGGTCGGGGAGCTGTTTTTT.

This clone was picked up one time. The V gene is TRBV28, the J gene TRBJ2-7, with D perhaps matching TRBD1 (5 bases). V was cut by 5 bases and J by 0 bases, with 26 bases left in between. Germline CDR1 and CDR2: MDHEN and SYDVKM. CDR3 size: 19 residues. The CDR3 here is CASSRVPLGGAVNSYEQYF. The CDR3 DNA reads TGTGCCAGCAGTCGCGTACCCCTCGGTGGGGCAGTCAACTCCTACGAGCAGTACTTC.

The genes are TRBV6-5 and TRBJ1-5; D may be TRBD1 (6 bases). Trimming removed 7 bases at V and 6 bases at J, with 16 bases between. Per the germline V gene, CDR1 is MNHEY and CDR2 is SVGAGI. CDR3 length equals 14 residues. The CDR3 reads CASTFGQGSQPQHF. The CDR3 DNA follows: TGTGCCAGCACCTTTGGGCAGGGGAGTCAGCCCCAGCATTTT.